The T cell receptor beta chain described here comes from a study of shared clonotypes between healthy human individuals. For the study at large: The cohort had a couple of women and three men, ages 18 to 49.

Genomic DNA per cell subset filled all wells of several immunoSEQ plates. Profiling relied on immunoSEQ multiplex PCR, and the TCRdb table lists in-frame clones only, not all of them. The table has about 2.1 million clones, around 93% seen once; the top ten hold less than 2%. Germline loops: CDR1 LNHNV, CDR2 YYDKDF (reference sequence). The junction had 7 bases not matched to a gene; V was cut back by 0 bases and J by 8 bases. The CDR3 sequence is 16 residues long. CD45RO-negative, CCR7-selected cells formed the naive CD8 fraction, which excluded terminally differentiated effector memory CD45RA+ cells. To note about this clone: What it binds is unknown.

Study results and caveats: Researchers sampled blood only, noting tissue repertoires likely differ. Memory subsets generally showed smaller estimated richness than naive subsets did.

This sequence joins TRBV15 and TRBJ2-1, with 10 positions matching TRBD2. The sequencing sample was made of naive CD8+ T cells from PBMCs. The clonotype originates from a man younger than 30 in good health. Some clones in this sample may be carry-over from other donors' samples. CDR3 nucleotides: TGTGCCACCAGCAGAGATTTCCTAGCGGGAGAACATGAGCAGTTCTTC. It is translated as CATSRDFLAGEHEQFF.